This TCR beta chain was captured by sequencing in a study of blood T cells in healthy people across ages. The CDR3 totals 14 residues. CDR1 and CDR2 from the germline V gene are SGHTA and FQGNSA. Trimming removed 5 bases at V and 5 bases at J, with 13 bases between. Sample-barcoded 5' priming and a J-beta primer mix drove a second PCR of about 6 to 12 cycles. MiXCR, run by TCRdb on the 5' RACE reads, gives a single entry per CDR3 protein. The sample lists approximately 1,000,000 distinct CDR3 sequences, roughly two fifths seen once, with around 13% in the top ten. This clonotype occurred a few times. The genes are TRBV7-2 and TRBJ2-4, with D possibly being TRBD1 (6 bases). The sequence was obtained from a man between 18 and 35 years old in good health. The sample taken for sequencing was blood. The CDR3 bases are TGTGCCAGCAGCACGATAACAGGGCAAAACATTCAGTACTTC. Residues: CASSTITGQNIQYF.